This passage covers 21 T cell receptor beta chains from one sample sequenced in a study of OX40 agonist ivuxolimab in advanced cancers. Data came from immunoSEQ multiplex PCR; TCRdb stores just in-frame clones and leaves some out. The sample includes 50,000 to 75,000 clones, 75% to 90% of them seen just once. The material sequenced was CD4+ or CD8+ T cells sorted from blood, taken in a trial of the OX40 agonist ivuxolimab. These receptors came from an adult with an advanced solid tumor such as melanoma, head and neck, liver or kidney cancer.

The chain couples TRBV5-1 to TRBJ1-1; TRBD1 agrees at 7 bases. Germline V lookup: CDR1 SGHRS, CDR2 YFSETQ. The CDR3 totals 14 residues. J was trimmed by 3 bases and V by 0 bases; bases with no gene match: 2. The CDR3 nucleotides read TGCGCCAGCAGCTTGGGGACAGGACACACTGAAGCTTTCTTT. Amino acid sequence: CASSLGTGHTEAFF.

This chain uses TRBV19 with TRBJ2-7; the D gene is possibly TRBD1 (6 bases). Looked up from germline, CDR1 is LNHDA and CDR2 is SQIVND (reference sequence). This CDR3 comprises 15 residues. V was clipped by 5 bases and J by 2 bases, with 16 bases between them. This CDR3 is CASSPTRQVAYEQYF. CDR3 DNA sequence: TGTGCCAGTAGTCCCACACGACAGGTTGCCTACGAGCAGTACTTC.

The chain recombines TRBV5-1 with TRBJ2-1; TRBD2 agrees at 7 bases. CDR1 and CDR2 (germline): SGHRS, YFSETQ. V lost 4 bases and J lost 5; bases outside the gene matches: 9. The CDR3 spans 15 residues. As DNA, the CDR3 is TGCGCCAGCAGCCCAAGGACTAGTTCGGACAATGAGCAGTTCTTC. This translates into CASSPRTSSDNEQFF.

The V gene is TRBV7-3, the J gene TRBJ2-6; TRBD1 matches at 8 bases. CDR3 length: 16 residues. J gave up 4 bases and V 4 bases, and 6 bases lay outside the gene matches. Germline lookup yields CDR1 SGHTA and CDR2 FQGTGA. CDR3 sequence reads: CASSSGQAIGANVLTF. CDR3 coding DNA: TGTGCCAGCAGCTCGGGACAGGCTATCGGGGCCAACGTCCTGACTTTC.

V and J are TRBV5-1 and TRBJ2-5; perhaps TRBD1 as D (5 bases). The V end was cut by 3 bases, the J end by 3 bases, with 12 bases between. The CDR3 sequence is 14 residues long. The germline V gene encodes CDR1 SGHRS and CDR2 YFSETQ. CDR3 bases: TGCGCCAGCAGCTCGCTCGTGACAGAAGAGACCCAGTACTTC. Protein product: CASSSLVTEETQYF. Based on the CDR3 plus reference TRBV5-1 and TRBJ2-5, the full variable domain is KAGVTQTPRYLIKTRGQQVTLSCSPISGHRSVSWYQQTPGQGLQFLFEYFSETQRNKGNFPGRFSGRQFSNSRSEMNVSTLELGDSALYLCASSSLVTEETQYFGPGTRLLVL.

V is TRBV4-2 and J is TRBJ2-7; TRBD2 matches 10 bases. Trimming cost V 4 bases and J 2 bases; bases outside gene matches: 11. CDR1 and CDR2 from the germline V gene are LGHNA and YNFKEQ. The CDR3 runs 17 residues. CDR3 sequence: CASSPRTGTSETYEQYF. In nucleotides, the CDR3 is TGTGCCAGCAGCCCGCGGACCGGGACTAGCGAGACCTACGAGCAGTACTTC.

The chain is built from TRBV19 and TRBJ1-3; no reliable D call. V lost 6 bases and J 0 bases, leaving 9 bases between the germline ends. The CDR3 consists of 14 residues. Germline V gene data show CDR1 as LNHDA and CDR2 as SQIVND (reference sequence). In nucleotides, the CDR3 is TGTGCCAGTAGCCGGAGGGACTCTGGAAACACCATATATTTT. It yields the protein CASSRRDSGNTIYF.

The gene calls are TRBV19 and TRBJ2-7; the D gene is possibly TRBD1 (6 bases). The CDR3 loop spans 15 amino acids. V was clipped by 4 bases and J by 0 bases, with 13 bases between them. CDR1 LNHDA and CDR2 SQIVND come from the germline V gene (reference sequence). Here the CDR3 reads CASSTQDRNSYEQYF. The CDR3 DNA reads as TGTGCCAGTAGTACGCAGGACAGAAACTCCTACGAGCAGTACTTC. The full variable domain, its missing parts supplied by reference TRBV19 and TRBJ2-7, is DGGITQSPKYLFRKEGQNVTLSCEQNLNHDAMYWYRQDPGQGLRLIYYSQIVNDFQKGDIAEGYSVSREKKESFPLTVTSAQKNPTAFYLCASSTQDRNSYEQYFGPGTRLTVT.

The V call is TRBV5-1, the J call TRBJ2-7, with unresolved D. The germline gives CDR1 SGHRS, CDR2 YFSETQ. V was shortened by 0 bases and J by 7 bases, with 11 bases between the two germline ends. The CDR3 consists of 13 residues. The chain's CDR3 is CASSLGFAGEQYF. The CDR3 region has the DNA TGCGCCAGCAGCTTGGGCTTTGCTGGGGAGCAGTACTTC.

This clone was detected a few times. V usage is TRBV5-1 and J usage is TRBJ2-1; D gene uncertain. The V end was cut by 5 bases, the J end by 5 bases, with 8 bases between. The CDR3 is made up of 12 amino acids. CDR1 and CDR2 (germline): SGHRS, YFSETQ. The CDR3 is CASRGFNNEQFF. CDR3 nucleotide sequence: TGCGCCAGCAGAGGCTTTAACAATGAGCAGTTCTTC.

The chain recombines TRBV7-3 with TRBJ2-2; possible D gene TRBD2, 6 bases. V lost 6 bases to trimming and J lost 5 bases, with 13 bases between them. Germline V CDR1 and CDR2: SGHTA, FQGTGA. This CDR3 is built from 14 residues. The CDR3 DNA follows: TGTGCCAGCAGGCGGGACTCCGCTACCGGGGAGCTGTTTTTT. Protein: CASRRDSATGELFF.

This sequence joins TRBV10-3 and TRBJ1-1; 7 nucleotides line up with TRBD1. This CDR3 is 14 amino acids long. Germline loops: CDR1 ENHRY, CDR2 SYGVKD. J lost 1 base, V lost 7 bases, and 6 bases had no gene match. CDR3 sequence (DNA): TGTGCCATCAATTCACAGGGGTCGAACACTGAAGCTTTCTTT. Amino acid sequence: CAINSQGSNTEAFF.

The chain has TRBV6-1 and TRBJ1-5; 9 bases are shared with TRBD1. The CDR3 spans 16 residues. V trimming: 3 bases; J trimming: 9 bases; junction bases outside the gene matches: 12. CDR1 and CDR2 from the germline V gene are MNHNS and SASEGT. In DNA form, the CDR3 reads TGTGCCAGCAGTGAGAGGACAGGGGCCCCAGCGTGGCCCCAGCATTTT. It yields the protein CASSERTGAPAWPQHF.

There are a few counts of this clone. The DNA of the CDR3 is TGTGCCAGCTCACCGAGCCAGGGATTCGACACCGGGGAGCTGTTTTTT. It is translated as CASSPSQGFDTGELFF. The rearrangement uses TRBV18 and TRBJ2-2; D is possibly TRBD1 (5 bases). Deletions cut 3 bases from V and 3 bases from J, with 14 bases between. Germline-derived CDR1 and CDR2 are KGHSH and LQKENI. This CDR3 has 16 residues.

The chain employs TRBV4-2 and TRBJ2-7, with D unresolved. Trimming removed 0 bases at V and 2 bases at J, with 8 bases between. The CDR3 length is 14 residues. Germline V gene lookup returns CDR1 LGHNA and CDR2 YNFKEQ. CDR3 residues: CASSQDGGTYEQYF. DNA of the CDR3: TGTGCCAGCAGCCAAGATGGCGGCACCTACGAGCAGTACTTC.

This clone was found once. V gene TRBV7-3 combines with J gene TRBJ2-1, with 8 nucleotides matching TRBD2. From germline, CDR1 is SGHTA and CDR2 FQGTGA. This CDR3 contains 16 residues. V lost 3 bases and J lost 7; bases outside the gene matches: 11. The CDR3: CASSFVSSGGVNEQFF. CDR3 bases: TGTGCCAGCAGCTTTGTATCGAGCGGGGGAGTGAATGAGCAGTTCTTC.

The chain joins TRBV2 to TRBJ2-7; TRBD2 matches 13 bases. Per germline, CDR1 SNHLY and CDR2 FYNNEI. Germline trimming cut 9 bases from V and 4 bases from J; bases unmatched to any gene: 9. This CDR3 comprises 15 residues. The CDR3 DNA sequence: TGTGCCAGACCGCCGGGACTAGCGGGGAGATACGAGCAGTACTTC. This sequence encodes CARPPGLAGRYEQYF.

The chain joins TRBV30 to TRBJ1-5, with a tentative D call TRBD1 (5 bases). V lost 3 bases, J lost 3 bases, and 15 bases lay in between. Germline V gene sequence: CDR1 GTSNPN, CDR2 SVGIG (reference sequence). This CDR3 is 15 amino acids long. Written as DNA, the CDR3 is TGTGCCTGGAGCCGGGACCGAACTATCAATCAGCCCCAGCATTTT. Translated: CAWSRDRTINQPQHF. Full variable domain (missing parts from reference TRBV30 and TRBJ1-5): SQTIHQWPATLVQPVGSPLSLECTVEGTSNPNLYWYRQAAGRGLQLLFYSVGIGQISSEVPQNLSASRPQDRQFILSSKKLLLSDSGFYLCAWSRDRTINQPQHFGDGTRLSIL.

The CDR3, as DNA: TGCGCCAGCAGCTCGGGACAGGGAAACACCATATATTTT. The encoded protein is CASSSGQGNTIYF. The chain has TRBV10-2 and TRBJ1-3; 7 positions agree with TRBD1. With V trimmed by 6 bases and J by 4 bases, 3 bases remained unmatched. The CDR3 consists of 13 residues. The germline V gene has CDR1 WSHSY and CDR2 SAAADI.

This clone was seen just once. The gene calls are TRBV7-8 and TRBJ2-7, with D unclear. The CDR3 runs 14 residues. Trimming took 1 base from V and 3 from J, leaving 10 bases between them. The V gene's germline CDR1 is SGHVS and CDR2 FQNEAQ. The CDR3 region has the DNA TGTGCCAGCAGCTTAGGTTCCCCGGGCTACGAGCAGTACTTC. It translates to CASSLGSPGYEQYF.

In this sample, this clone turned up once. The V gene is TRBV6-6, the J gene TRBJ2-1; D possibly matches TRBD1 or TRBD2 (6 bases each). With 6 bases removed from V and 8 bases from J, the gap between germline ends came to 17 bases. The germline V gene has CDR1 MNHNY and CDR2 SVGAGI (reference sequence). The CDR3 contains 14 residues. The CDR3 DNA sequence: TGTGCCAGCAGCCCCCCGGAGGGGGTGTATGAGCAGTTCTTC. Its protein is CASSPPEGVYEQFF.